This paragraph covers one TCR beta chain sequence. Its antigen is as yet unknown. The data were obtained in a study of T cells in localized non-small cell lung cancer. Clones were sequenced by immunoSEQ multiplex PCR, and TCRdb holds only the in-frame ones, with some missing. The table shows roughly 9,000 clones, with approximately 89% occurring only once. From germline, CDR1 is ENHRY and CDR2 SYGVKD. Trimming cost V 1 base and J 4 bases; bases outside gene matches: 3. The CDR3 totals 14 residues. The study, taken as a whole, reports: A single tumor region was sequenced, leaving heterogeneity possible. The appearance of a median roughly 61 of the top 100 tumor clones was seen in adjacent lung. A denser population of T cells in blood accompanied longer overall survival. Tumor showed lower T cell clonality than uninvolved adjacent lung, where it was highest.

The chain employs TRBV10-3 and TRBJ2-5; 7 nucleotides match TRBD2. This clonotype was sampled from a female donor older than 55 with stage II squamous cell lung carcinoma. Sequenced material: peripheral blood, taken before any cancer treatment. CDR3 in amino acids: CAISEWGGGETQYF. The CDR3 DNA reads TGTGCCATCAGTGAGTGGGGCGGGGGAGAGACCCAGTACTTC.